This T cell receptor (beta chain) appears in the sequencing data of a study of OX40 agonist ivuxolimab in advanced cancers. The wider study: Past anti-PD-1, anti-PD-L1 or anti-CTLA-4 therapy was accepted, and 30% to 45% had received some.

Sequenced by immunoSEQ multiplex PCR; TCRdb stores in-frame clones only, minus some. The data show tens of thousands of clones, about nine tenths seen once. Germline V CDR1 and CDR2: MNHEY, SVGAGI. The CDR3 contains 13 residues. V was pared by 8 bases and J by 3 bases, with 10 bases between. Autoimmune disease history or systemic immunosuppression disqualified patients. V and J are TRBV6-5 and TRBJ1-4; tentative D call: TRBD1 (6 bases). The specimen comprised CD4+ or CD8+ T cells sorted from blood, sampled in a trial of the OX40 agonist ivuxolimab. The source is an adult with an advanced solid tumor such as melanoma, head and neck, liver or kidney cancer. CDR3 residues: CASLQGANEKLFF. The CDR3 DNA is TGTGCCAGCTTACAGGGTGCTAATGAAAAACTGTTTTTT.